The rows below give T cell receptor beta chains drawn from one sample of a study of OX40 agonist ivuxolimab in advanced cancers. The protocol was immunoSEQ multiplex PCR, while the TCRdb copy is restricted to in-frame clones and leaves out a portion. Among around 70,000 clones listed, about 82% were seen once. The sample in question was CD4+ or CD8+ T cells sorted from blood, obtained in a trial of the OX40 agonist ivuxolimab. These receptors were collected from an adult with an advanced solid tumor such as melanoma, head and neck, liver or kidney cancer. Each CDR3 is given with its conserved first and last residue. Fields, in order: D gene, J gene, V gene, clone size, CDR3 DNA, CDR3 protein. A D gene is named only where the DNA matches it firmly. Size tells how often a clone was seen (once, few, many) or the class of an expanded clone, and some rows leave it out.

- TRBJ2-6 TRBV5-4 - TGTGCCAGCAGCCTGGTACGGGGGGCAGGTGGGGCCAACGTCCTGACTTTC CASSLVRGAGGANVLTF
TRBD1 TRBJ1-2 TRBV19 - TGTGCCAGTAGTCAGGAGGGGACAGGGGGCGGCTACACCTTC CASSQEGTGGGYTF
- TRBJ2-1 TRBV7-6 - TGTGCCAGCAGCTTAGAGGGGGGCCGAGGGAATGAGCAGTTCTTC CASSLEGGRGNEQFF
TRBD1 TRBJ2-5 TRBV29-1 few TGCAGCTTACGGACAGGGGGTGTAGAGACCCAGTACTTC CSLRTGGVETQYF
- TRBJ2-7 TRBV9 few TGTGCCAGCAGCGTAGCTGGGCAACCTACCTACGAGCAGTACTTC CASSVAGQPTYEQYF
- TRBJ1-1 TRBV28 - TGTGCCACCATCGTCAGAGTGAACACTGAAGCTTTCTTT CATIVRVNTEAFF
TRBD2 TRBJ2-3 TRBV11-3 - TGTGCCAGCAGCTTAGCTGGCGGGAGCGGCACAGATACGCAGTATTTT CASSLAGGSGTDTQYF
- TRBJ1-1 TRBV6-5 few TGTGCCAGCAGCCTGGGCCGAGGGGGAGCTTTCTTT CASSLGRGGAFF
TRBD2 TRBJ2-7 TRBV6-1 - TGTGCCAGCAGTGAAGCGGACGGGAGGGTGTACGAGCAGTACTTC CASSEADGRVYEQYF
- TRBJ1-5 TRBV11-2 - TGTGCCAGCAGCTTAGAGAGGGATCAGCCCCAGCATTTT CASSLERDQPQHF
TRBD1 TRBJ2-7 TRBV28 medium-sized TGTGCCAGCAGTCCCACGGACAGGGGGCTTGGCGAGCAGTACTTC CASSPTDRGLGEQYF
TRBD1 TRBJ2-4 TRBV7-3 - TGTGCCAGCAGCCCAGGGGGCTGGGATGACATTCAGTACTTC CASSPGGWDDIQYF
TRBD1 TRBJ1-2 TRBV7-9 - TGTGCCAGCAGCCGAGTCACAGGGGATAGCTACACCTTC CASSRVTGDSYTF
TRBD1 TRBJ2-2 TRBV7-3 - TGTGCCAGCAGCAGAACCGGGACAGGGAGTTCCGGGGAGCTGTTTTTT CASSRTGTGSSGELFF
- TRBJ1-1 TRBV5-4 - TGTGCCAGCAGCGAGGGTGGGACTGAAGCTTTCTTT CASSEGGTEAFF
- TRBJ2-3 TRBV5-5 once TGTGCCAGCAGCTTTCTATCGGGTTTGGGGGATACGCAGTATTTT CASSFLSGLGDTQYF
TRBD1 TRBJ2-5 TRBV19 - TGTGCCAGTAGTATAGACCGGGGACAGGTCGGACAGACCCAGTACTTC CASSIDRGQVGQTQYF
- TRBJ1-1 TRBV7-2 - TGTGCCAGCAGCCAGCAAAGGGGAACTGAAGCTTTCTTT CASSQQRGTEAFF
- TRBJ1-5 TRBV27 once TGTGCCAGCAGCCCCGGGACATATAGCAATCAGCCCCAGCATTTT CASSPGTYSNQPQHF
- TRBJ2-1 TRBV9 - TGTGCCAGCAGTGGTTACAATGAGCAGTTCTTC CASSGYNEQFF
- TRBJ2-2 TRBV19 - TGTGCCACTCTAAGCAGGGAGGCCGGGGAGCTGTTTTTT CATLSREAGELFF
- TRBJ1-1 TRBV4-1 - TGCGCCAGCAGCCTCCGGGGGGACACTGAAGCTTTCTTT CASSLRGDTEAFF
- TRBJ1-5 TRBV30 - TGTGCCTGGAGTTTGAGTCTCTATAGCAATCAGCCCCAGCATTTT CAWSLSLYSNQPQHF
- TRBJ1-5 TRBV7-9 few TGTGCCAGCAGCTGGGCCGACGGCAATCAGCCCCAGCATTTT CASSWADGNQPQHF
- TRBJ2-1 TRBV11-3 - TGTGCCAGCAGCGAAGTAGGCTGGGGCAATGAGCAGTTCTTC CASSEVGWGNEQFF
- TRBJ1-1 TRBV7-9 - TGTGCCATCTCGCTTAGGGGACCCACTGAAGCTTTCTTT CAISLRGPTEAFF
- TRBJ2-1 TRBV18 - TGTGCCAGCTCATCACAGGGTAGCTCCTACAATGAGCAGTTCTTC CASSSQGSSYNEQFF